Below, 21 T cell receptor beta chains from the same sample are listed, as sequenced in a study of regulatory T cells in long-lasting Graves disease. Building of the TCR beta libraries involved iRepertoire HTBI primers and Arm-PCR of CDR3 regions. A single record per CDR3 protein comes from TCRdb applying MiXCR to the multiplex PCR reads. This sample has roughly 500,000 distinct CDR3 sequences, with approximately 13% found just once. Time point here: newly diagnosed GD, antithyroid drugs for less than 3 months. The authors made the TCR library using RNA they extracted from PBMCs. The same sample was also used in a study of T cells in Graves' hyperthyroidism and ophthalmopathy.

The material was peripheral blood mononuclear cells (PBMCs), obtained at new diagnosis, from a patient treated with antithyroid drugs. The receptors were sampled from a man younger than 40 with Graves disease.

This clonotype was seen once. This may come from a read error, since a much larger clone is one base off. The rearrangement links TRBV5-1 to TRBJ2-7; the D is unclear. The CDR3 has 15 amino acids. The V gene's germline CDR1 is SGHRS and CDR2 YFSETQ. The CDR3 DNA reads TGCGCCAGCAGCTTGGCCCCCGGTAGCTCCTACGAGCAGCACTTC. The encoded protein is CASSLAPGSSYEQHF.

This clonotype has a count of ten or more. This chain connects TRBV20-1 to TRBJ2-2; the D is unclear. The CDR3 runs to 12 residues. V shed 6 bases and J shed 6 bases, with 11 bases lying between them. Per the germline V gene, CDR1 is DFQATT and CDR2 is SNEGSKA (reference sequence). The CDR3 sequence is CSADKGAGELFF. The DNA of the CDR3 is TGCAGTGCCGACAAGGGTGCCGGGGAGCTGTTTTTT.

The chain is built from TRBV10-2 and TRBJ2-4; D is uncertain. From germline, CDR1 is WSHSY and CDR2 SAAADI. This CDR3 spans 14 amino acids. The V gene lost 7 bases and the J gene lost 0 bases, with 10 bases spanning the gap. The DNA of the CDR3 is TGCGCCAGCAACCCCGGGTTAGCCAAAAACATTCAGTACTTC. Translating gives CASNPGLAKNIQYF.

This clonotype was found many times. The V call is TRBV19, the J call TRBJ1-4; no firm D call. Germline assignment: CDR1 LNHDA and CDR2 SQIVND (reference sequence). The CDR3 contains 12 residues. Trimming removed 8 bases at V and 5 bases at J, with 9 bases between. CDR3 sequence (DNA): TGTGCCAGTTCCGGATTCAATGAAAAACTGTTTTTT. Residues: CASSGFNEKLFF.

This clonotype was found a few times. An end of the junction differs from the germline gene, which may be a read error. The chain recombines TRBV12-3 or TRBV12-4 with TRBJ2-7; weak D call: TRBD1 (6 bases). The CDR3 extends over 14 amino acids. CDR3 sequence: CACRPGAEWAEQYF. CDR3 DNA sequence: TGTGCCTGCAGGCCAGGGGCCGAGTGGGCCGAGCAGTACTTC.

This clonotype was recorded at least ten times. The chain is built from TRBV2 and TRBJ1-1, with D tentatively TRBD1 (5 bases). This CDR3 is built from 14 residues. V dropped 3 bases and J dropped 2 bases, with 10 bases sitting between them. CDR1 and CDR2 from the germline V gene are SNHLY and FYNNEI. The CDR3 here is CASSDLGENTEAFF. The CDR3 region has the DNA TGTGCCAGCAGTGACTTGGGGGAAAACACTGAAGCTTTCTTT.

This clonotype appeared many times. The gene calls are TRBV11-2 and TRBJ2-1, with 7 positions matching TRBD1. Germline values: CDR1 SGHAT, CDR2 FQNNGV. The CDR3 is 17 amino acids. The junction had 9 bases not matched to a gene; V was cut back by 4 bases and J by 0 bases. This chain's CDR3 is CASSSWLRGSSYNEQFF. The CDR3 coding sequence is TGTGCCAGCAGCTCGTGGCTCAGGGGGAGCTCCTACAATGAGCAGTTCTTC.

This chain joins TRBV10-3 and TRBJ1-5, with D unclear. Trimming removed 0 bases at V and 0 bases at J, with 12 bases between. Germline V CDR1 and CDR2: ENHRY, SYGVKD. The CDR3 covers 17 residues. The CDR3 here is CAISESEYSHSNQPQHF. The CDR3 DNA reads as TGTGCCATCAGTGAGTCGGAATACAGCCATAGCAATCAGCCCCAGCATTTT.

About this clonotype: The junction differs from germline at one of its ends, possibly a read error. The CDR3 sequence is CASSRAAQASGRNEQLF. As DNA, the CDR3 is TGCGCCAGCAGCCGAGCGGCCCAGGCTAGCGGGAGGAATGAGCAGCTCTTC. The V and J genes are TRBV4-1 and TRBJ2-1; 11 bases are shared with TRBD2. There are 17 residues in the CDR3. From germline, CDR1 is MGHRA and CDR2 YSYEKL.

This clonotype has a count of ten or more. The chain employs TRBV10-3 and TRBJ2-7, with TRBD1 matching 9 bases. With 3 bases clipped from V and 5 bases from J, the junction kept 8 bases outside the gene matches. Germline CDR1 ENHRY, CDR2 SYGVKD. The CDR3 length is 15 residues. CDR3 sequence reads: CAISDEPGQGDEQYF. The DNA of the CDR3 is TGTGCCATCAGTGACGAACCGGGACAGGGCGACGAGCAGTACTTC.

This clonotype has just a few counts. CDR3: CASSSDEGVDTQYF. In DNA, the CDR3 is TGCGCCAGCAGTTCGGACGAGGGGGTGGATACGCAGTATTTT. The V call is TRBV4-1, the J call TRBJ2-3; tentative D call: TRBD1 (6 bases). Trimming took 6 bases from V and 6 from J, leaving 16 bases between them. The CDR3 is made up of 14 amino acids. Germline lookup yields CDR1 MGHRA and CDR2 YSYEKL.

There are many counts of this clonotype. The gene calls are TRBV15 and TRBJ1-1; a weak D match, TRBD1 (5 bases). The germline gives CDR1 LNHNV, CDR2 YYDKDF (reference sequence). V gave up 2 bases and J gave up 0 bases, with 13 bases separating them. The CDR3 runs to 16 residues. The CDR3 DNA sequence: TGTGCCACCAGCAGATTACCGGAGGGGATGAACACTGAAGCTTTCTTT. Translation gives CATSRLPEGMNTEAFF.

This clonotype was found a few times. The rearrangement joins TRBV10-3 to TRBJ2-5; TRBD2 agrees at 7 bases. The V gene's germline CDR1 is ENHRY and CDR2 SYGVKD. The CDR3 runs 13 residues. With 7 bases clipped from V and 5 bases from J, the junction kept 7 bases outside the gene matches. CDR3 in DNA: TGTGCCATCAATGGGGGGGTTCGGGAGACCCAGTACTTC. Protein sequence: CAINGGVRETQYF.

About this clonotype itself: A much bigger clone sits one base away, suggesting this may be a read error. The chain couples TRBV30 to TRBJ2-7; D is unresolved. The CDR3 length is 12 residues. Germline V CDR1 and CDR2: GTSNPN, SVGIG (reference sequence). Trimming stripped 1 base from V and 8 bases from J, with 12 bases between. The CDR3 here is CAWSGRPHKQYF. The DNA for the CDR3 is TGTGCCTGGAGTGGGCGGCCCCACAAGCAGTACTTC.

This chain uses TRBV12-3 or TRBV12-4 with TRBJ2-1; 10 bases are shared with TRBD2. V was clipped by 10 bases and J by 3 bases; unmatched bases: 6. The CDR3 loop spans 14 amino acids. In DNA form, the CDR3 reads TGTGCCATCCGACTAGCGGGTTTCTACAATGAGCAGTTCTTC. It encodes CAIRLAGFYNEQFF.

This clonotype was found many times. This chain joins TRBV20-1 and TRBJ2-7, with 9 nucleotides matching TRBD2. The CDR3 has 13 residues. Per the germline V gene, CDR1 is DFQATT and CDR2 is SNEGSKA (reference sequence). V trimming: 2 bases; J trimming: 6 bases; junction bases outside the gene matches: 5. The CDR3 here is CSARPPTSGEQYF. The CDR3 nucleotides read TGCAGTGCTAGACCCCCGACTAGCGGCGAGCAGTACTTC.

This clonotype was seen ten or more times. The chain has TRBV2 and TRBJ1-2; D is perhaps TRBD1 (6 bases). The CDR3 spans 13 residues. Germline CDR1 reads SNHLY; CDR2 reads FYNNEI. The V end lost 9 bases, the J end lost 0 bases, and 11 bases lay between the germline ends. The DNA of the CDR3 is TGTGCCAGTGACGGACAGACTAACTATGGCTACACCTTC. It is translated as CASDGQTNYGYTF. Complete variable domain (other parts from reference TRBV2 and TRBJ1-2): EPEVTQTPSHQVTQMGQEVILRCVPISNHLYFYWYRQILGQKVEFLVSFYNNEISEKSEIFDDQFSVERPDGSNFTLKIRSTKLEDSAMYFCASDGQTNYGYTFGSGTRLTVV.

Concerning this clonotype: A read error may explain this, as a much larger clone is one base away. This sequence joins TRBV6-1 and TRBJ2-1, with 11 bases matching TRBD2. Germline V gene data show CDR1 as MNHNS and CDR2 as SASEGT. CDR3 length equals 20 residues. CDR3 in amino acids: CASSHHTSGSAHSSYNDQFF. The CDR3 bases are TGTGCCAGCAGTCACCACACTAGCGGGAGCGCCCACAGCTCCTACAATGACCAGTTCTTC.

There are many counts of this clonotype. The chain combines TRBV5-1 with TRBJ2-2; D might be TRBD2 (6 bases). From germline, CDR1 is SGHRS and CDR2 YFSETQ. The CDR3 totals 14 residues. Trimming took off 4 bases at V and 6 bases at J, with 13 bases between the two ends. The CDR3 sequence is CASSVQEGAGELFF. CDR3 nucleotide sequence: TGCGCCAGCAGCGTACAGGAGGGAGCCGGGGAGCTGTTTTTT.

This clonotype was counted at least ten times. The chain has TRBV2 and TRBJ2-1; 8 positions match TRBD2. This CDR3 contains 13 residues. V dropped 8 bases and J dropped 7; count of bases not matched to a gene: 7. Per the germline V gene, CDR1 is SNHLY and CDR2 is FYNNEI. CDR3 protein: CASGVERENEQFF. CDR3 in DNA: TGTGCCAGCGGGGTGGAGCGGGAGAATGAGCAGTTCTTC.

This clonotype was observed at least ten times. This rearrangement joins TRBV7-2 to TRBJ2-3; 13 nucleotides align to TRBD2. Per the germline V gene, CDR1 is SGHTA and CDR2 is FQGNSA. There are 15 residues in the CDR3. J lost 6 bases, V lost 5 bases, and 5 bases had no gene match. CDR3 protein: CASSRTSGGGDTQYF. The CDR3 DNA follows: TGTGCCAGCAGCCGTACTAGCGGGGGGGGGGATACGCAGTATTTT. The complete variable domain, with remaining parts taken from reference TRBV7-2 and TRBJ2-3, reads GAGVSQSPSNKVTEKGKDVELRCDPISGHTALYWYRQSLGQGLEFLIYFQGNSAPDKSGLPSDRFSAERTGGSVSTLTIQRTQQEDSAVYLCASSRTSGGGDTQYFGPGTRLTVL.